What follows describes a single T cell receptor beta chain. Its antigen is not known. The sample is drawn from a study of cytomegalovirus exposure and HLA in healthy donors. Across the study: Early released data comprised tens of millions of unique TCRs from HLA-typed donors.

General study results and limits: Apparent HLA restriction characterized most CMV-associated TCR beta chains in a later analysis. A later analysis associated some 16,000 TCR beta sequences with HLA alleles at a 0.05 false discovery rate. In all likelihood, a cluster of highly shared sequence variants was a sequencing artifact.

PCR employed 60 Vbeta and 13 Jbeta primers. Profiling relied on immunoSEQ multiplex PCR, and the TCRdb table lists in-frame clones only, not all of them. The sample holds some 140,000 clones, 70% to 75% seen once. The sample was PBMCs. This clonotype originated in a man aged 30 to 45 in good health and CMV-seronegative.

Written as DNA, the CDR3 is TGTGCCTCTAGTAGAACAGGGAATCAGCCCCAGCATTTT. Its translation: CASSRTGNQPQHF. The rearrangement joins TRBV6-1 to TRBJ1-5; tentatively, D is TRBD1 (6 bases). Per germline, CDR1 MNHNS and CDR2 SASEGT. This CDR3 has 13 residues. V lost 11 bases, J lost 4 bases, and 15 bases lay in between.